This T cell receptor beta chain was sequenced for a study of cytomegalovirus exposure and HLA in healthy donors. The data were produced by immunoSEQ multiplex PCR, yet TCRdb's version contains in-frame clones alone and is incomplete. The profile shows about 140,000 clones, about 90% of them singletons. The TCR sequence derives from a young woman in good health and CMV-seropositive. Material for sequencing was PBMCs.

CDR3 DNA: TGCGCCAGCAGCCCCGAAGGGGGTTTGTACACTGAAGCTTTCTTT. It codes for CASSPEGGLYTEAFF. This chain joins TRBV5-1 and TRBJ1-1; D is possibly TRBD1 (6 bases). Germline V gives CDR1 SGHRS, CDR2 YFSETQ. This CDR3 has 15 residues. The V end lost 4 bases, the J end lost 3 bases, and 16 bases lay between the germline ends. The complete variable domain, with remaining parts taken from reference TRBV5-1 and TRBJ1-1, reads KAGVTQTPRYLIKTRGQQVTLSCSPISGHRSVSWYQQTPGQGLQFLFEYFSETQRNKGNFPGRFSGRQFSNSRSEMNVSTLELGDSALYLCASSPEGGLYTEAFFGQGTRLTVV.